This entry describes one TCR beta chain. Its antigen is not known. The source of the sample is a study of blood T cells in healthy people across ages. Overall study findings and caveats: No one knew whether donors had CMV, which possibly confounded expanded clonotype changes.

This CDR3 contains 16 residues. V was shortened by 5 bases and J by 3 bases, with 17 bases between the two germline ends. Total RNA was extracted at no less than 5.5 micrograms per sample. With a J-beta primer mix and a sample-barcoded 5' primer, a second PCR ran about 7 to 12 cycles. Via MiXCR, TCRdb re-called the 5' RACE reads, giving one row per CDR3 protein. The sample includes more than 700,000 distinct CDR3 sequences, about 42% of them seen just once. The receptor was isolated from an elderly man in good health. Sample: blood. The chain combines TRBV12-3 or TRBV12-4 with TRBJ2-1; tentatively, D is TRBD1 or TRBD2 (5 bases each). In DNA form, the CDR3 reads TGTGCCAGCAGTGGAACTAGATCTAGGGGCTACAATGAGCAGTTCTTC. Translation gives CASSGTRSRGYNEQFF.